The 32 T cell receptor beta chains listed next were all sequenced from one sample in a study of shared clonotypes between healthy human individuals. Naivety among CD8 cells was defined by CD45RO negativity and positive CCR7 selection, thereby excluding terminally differentiated effector memory CD45RA+ cells. Data came from immunoSEQ multiplex PCR; TCRdb stores just in-frame clones and leaves some out. The sample includes almost 700,000 clones, 90% to 95% seen only once; the top ten take 20% to 25%. Sequencing input: naive CD8+ T cells sorted from blood. Receptor source: a man aged 25-45 years in good health.

The gene calls are TRBV27 and TRBJ1-5, with no clear D. Trimming removed 3 bases from V and 1 base from J, with 7 bases in between. Germline lookup yields CDR1 MNHEY and CDR2 SMNVEV (reference sequence). The CDR3 is 14 amino acids. This chain's CDR3 is CASSFGESNQPQHF. CDR3 nucleotide sequence: TGTGCCAGCAGTTTTGGAGAGAGCAATCAGCCCCAGCATTTT.

This rearrangement joins TRBV11-2 to TRBJ2-1; 11 nucleotides align to TRBD2. Germline values: CDR1 SGHAT, CDR2 FQNNGV. The CDR3 sequence is 14 residues long. Unmatched junction bases numbered 3, after V lost 7 bases and J lost 4 bases. The CDR3 spells CASKGLAEYNEQFF. The CDR3 DNA sequence: TGTGCCAGCAAGGGACTAGCGGAGTACAATGAGCAGTTCTTC.

The chain combines TRBV28 with TRBJ2-1, with D unclear. The CDR3 sequence is 12 residues long. V was shortened by 3 bases and J by 3 bases, with 3 bases between the two germline ends. Germline values: CDR1 MDHEN, CDR2 SYDVKM. CDR3 coding DNA: TGTGCCAGCAGTTTGGACTACAATGAGCAGTTCTTC. This gives the protein CASSLDYNEQFF.

V and J are TRBV7-9 and TRBJ1-4; possibly TRBD1 for D (6 bases). The CDR3 contains 16 residues. Germline V gene lookup returns CDR1 SEHNR and CDR2 FQNEAQ (reference sequence). The V end lost 2 bases, the J end lost 2 bases, and 12 bases lay between the germline ends. The CDR3 DNA is TGTGCCAGCAGCTTATCTCAGGGGAGGACTAATGAAAAACTGTTTTTT. Protein product: CASSLSQGRTNEKLFF.

The chain links TRBV30 to TRBJ2-5; D is possibly TRBD1 (6 bases). Germline-derived CDR1 and CDR2 are GTSNPN and SVGIG (reference sequence). The CDR3 sequence is 15 residues long. Trimming removed 5 bases at V and 2 bases at J, with 18 bases between. The CDR3 nucleotides are TGTGCCTGGGCCCAGGGGCCAGGGTATCAAGAGACCCAGTACTTC. Protein: CAWAQGPGYQETQYF. The full variable domain, its missing parts supplied by reference TRBV30 and TRBJ2-5, is SQTIHQWPATLVQPVGSPLSLECTVEGTSNPNLYWYRQAAGRGLQLLFYSVGIGQISSEVPQNLSASRPQDRQFILSSKKLLLSDSGFYLCAWAQGPGYQETQYFGPGTRLLVL.

The J gene is TRBJ2-7, the V gene TRBV27; D is undetermined. CDR3 length equals 14 residues. Germline V gives CDR1 MNHEY, CDR2 SMNVEV (reference sequence). The V gene lost 2 bases and the J gene lost 2 bases, with 10 bases spanning the gap. The CDR3 nucleotides are TGTGCCAGCAGTTTAGGCGCAAGCGCCTACGAGCAGTACTTC. Translated: CASSLGASAYEQYF.

The genes are TRBV27 and TRBJ1-3, with a possible D match to TRBD1 (6 bases). This CDR3 has 18 residues. Trimming removed 2 bases from V and 4 bases from J, with 21 bases in between. CDR1 is MNHEY, CDR2 SMNVEV, per germline (reference sequence). In DNA, the CDR3 is TGTGCCAGCAGTTTAAGGGGGGGCCAGGGATTTTTGGGAAACACCATATATTTT. This encodes CASSLRGGQGFLGNTIYF.

The chain uses TRBV27 and TRBJ1-5, with 10 bases lining up with TRBD1. The CDR3 has 14 residues. CDR1 and CDR2 from the germline V gene are MNHEY and SMNVEV (reference sequence). V was clipped by 7 bases and J by 4 bases; unmatched bases: 4. CDR3 residues: CASKRTGGNQPQHF. The CDR3, as DNA: TGTGCCAGCAAAAGGACAGGGGGAAATCAGCCCCAGCATTTT.

The V call is TRBV6-5, the J call TRBJ1-1; D gene ambiguous. Germline CDR1 reads MNHEY; CDR2 reads SVGAGI. Trimming stripped 7 bases from V and 1 base from J, with 10 bases between. This CDR3 comprises 13 residues. CDR3 residues: CASIETANTEAFF. CDR3 sequence (DNA): TGTGCCAGCATAGAGACCGCGAACACTGAAGCTTTCTTT.

V is TRBV27 and J is TRBJ1-4; a weak D match, TRBD1 (5 bases). With 5 bases removed from V and 5 bases from J, the gap between germline ends came to 18 bases. The CDR3 is made up of 16 amino acids. Germline V gene lookup returns CDR1 MNHEY and CDR2 SMNVEV (reference sequence). DNA for the CDR3: TGTGCCAGCAGTCTCCTTCCCGGGGACCTCAATGAAAAACTGTTTTTT. Translated, it gives CASSLLPGDLNEKLFF.

The sample holds a few counts of this clone. This sample also contains other DNA sequences that code for the same CDR3. The CDR3 sequence is CASSVGTSGYEQYF. The CDR3 nucleotides read TGTGCCAGCAGCGTAGGAACTAGCGGCTACGAGCAGTACTTC. The chain carries TRBV9 and TRBJ2-7; 8 bases are shared with TRBD2. The CDR3 extends over 14 amino acids. Germline trimming cut 0 bases from V and 3 bases from J; bases unmatched to any gene: 2. The V gene's germline CDR1 is SGDLS and CDR2 YYNGEE.

The chain uses TRBV9 and TRBJ1-2; possibly TRBD1 for D (6 bases). CDR1 and CDR2 (germline): SGDLS, YYNGEE. The V and J ends lost 2 bases and 1 base respectively, with 15 bases between them. The CDR3 is 16 amino acids. CDR3 sequence reads: CASSVGQSSFNYGYTF. As DNA, the CDR3 is TGTGCCAGCAGCGTCGGACAGAGCTCCTTTAACTATGGCTACACCTTC.

This clone was recorded once. The chain combines TRBV7-9 with TRBJ1-2, with 10 bases aligning to TRBD1. CDR3 length: 15 residues. Germline lookup yields CDR1 SEHNR and CDR2 FQNEAQ (reference sequence). V gave up 1 base and J gave up 6 bases; unmatched junction bases: 5. In nucleotides, the CDR3 is TGTGCCAGCAGCTTAGAGACAGGGGGCGTCGATGGCTACACCTTC. Translation: CASSLETGGVDGYTF.

CDR3 sequence: CASTGTSGRAVWDEQYF. In nucleotides, the CDR3 is TGTGCCAGCACCGGGACTAGCGGGAGGGCCGTCTGGGACGAGCAGTACTTC. The V and J genes are TRBV7-2 and TRBJ2-7, with TRBD2 matching 16 bases. The CDR3 has 17 amino acids. Germline V gene sequence: CDR1 SGHTA, CDR2 FQGNSA. V lost 7 bases and J lost 5; bases outside the gene matches: 11.

The chain has TRBV28 and TRBJ1-1; maybe TRBD1 (5 bases). The CDR3 has 14 amino acids. Germline lookup yields CDR1 MDHEN and CDR2 SYDVKM. Trimming removed 3 bases at V and 4 bases at J, with 12 bases between. CDR3 protein: CASSFRVRGTEAFF. The CDR3 region has the DNA TGTGCCAGCAGTTTCAGGGTTCGGGGCACTGAAGCTTTCTTT.

The CDR3 reads CASTPRADNEQFF. CDR3 in DNA: TGTGCCAGCACCCCCCGGGCTGACAATGAGCAGTTCTTC. The gene calls are TRBV7-9 and TRBJ2-1, with unresolved D. CDR1 is SEHNR and CDR2 is FQNEAQ in the germline V gene (reference sequence). This CDR3 comprises 13 residues. V was clipped by 7 bases and J by 5 bases, with 12 bases between them. The full variable domain, with the rest looked up from reference TRBV7-9 and TRBJ2-1, is DTGVSQNPRHKITKRGQNVTFRCDPISEHNRLYWYRQTLGQGPEFLTYFQNEAQLEKSRLLSDRFSAERPKGSFSTLEIQRTEQGDSAMYLCASTPRADNEQFFGPGTRLTVL.

This sequence joins TRBV6-1 and TRBJ2-1, with D possibly matching TRBD2 (8 bases). The CDR3 is made up of 15 amino acids. Germline CDR1 is MNHNS and CDR2 is SASEGT. V dropped 10 bases and J dropped 0 bases, with 16 bases sitting between them. CDR3 protein: CATRGGQNSYNEQFF. Here the CDR3 DNA reads TGTGCCACCCGGGGGGGACAGAACTCCTACAATGAGCAGTTCTTC.

This clone was seen once. This rearrangement joins TRBV7-9 to TRBJ2-7, with D tentatively TRBD1 (5 bases). The CDR3 contains 15 residues. The germline gives CDR1 SEHNR, CDR2 FQNEAQ (reference sequence). Trimming removed 1 base at V and 1 base at J, with 11 bases between. The CDR3 coding sequence is TGTGCCAGCAGCTTAGATACAGGATTATCCTACGAGCAGTACTTC. This codes for CASSLDTGLSYEQYF.

This clone occurred once. The genes are TRBV20-1 and TRBJ1-1; D not resolved. V was cut by 5 bases and J by 8 bases, with 12 bases left in between. Germline CDR1 is DFQATT and CDR2 is SNEGSKA (reference sequence). The CDR3 sequence is 11 residues long. CDR3 amino acids: CSAHFAWEAFF. CDR3 bases: TGCAGTGCTCACTTTGCGTGGGAAGCTTTCTTT.

DNA of the CDR3: TGTGCCAGCAGGGAGATCGGGGTTGCTAACACTGAAGCTTTCTTT. It translates to CASREIGVANTEAFF. The chain is built from TRBV7-9 and TRBJ1-1; D call uncertain. Trimming removed 6 bases at V and 2 bases at J, with 16 bases between. Germline values: CDR1 SEHNR, CDR2 FQNEAQ (reference sequence). This CDR3 is built from 15 residues. The complete variable domain, with remaining parts taken from reference TRBV7-9 and TRBJ1-1, reads DTGVSQNPRHKITKRGQNVTFRCDPISEHNRLYWYRQTLGQGPEFLTYFQNEAQLEKSRLLSDRFSAERPKGSFSTLEIQRTEQGDSAMYLCASREIGVANTEAFFGQGTRLTVV.

The chain links TRBV9 to TRBJ2-5, with TRBD2 identical over 12 bases. The CDR3 has 16 residues. V lost 5 bases and J lost 3; bases outside the gene matches: 8. In germline, CDR1 is SGDLS, CDR2 YYNGEE. The CDR3 protein is CASSLGLAGSEETQYF. DNA of the CDR3: TGTGCCAGCAGTCTTGGACTAGCGGGAAGCGAAGAGACCCAGTACTTC.

The chain has TRBV5-1 and TRBJ1-2; D is possibly TRBD1 (6 bases). Germline CDR1 reads SGHRS; CDR2 reads YFSETQ. This CDR3 is 16 amino acids long. V lost 3 bases, J lost 2 bases, and 17 bases lay in between. CDR3 sequence (DNA): TGCGCCAGCAGCTCACCTGACAGGACGCCAAACTATGGCTACACCTTC. It encodes CASSSPDRTPNYGYTF.

In DNA, the CDR3 is TGTGCCAGCAGTTCCCCCGGGACTAGCGGGTACAATGAGCAGTTCTTC. This sequence encodes CASSSPGTSGYNEQFF. The rearrangement links TRBV28 to TRBJ2-1; the match to TRBD2 covers 12 bases. Losses at the gene ends were 4 bases for V and 4 bases for J; bases not matched to a gene: 5. Germline V gene data show CDR1 as MDHEN and CDR2 as SYDVKM. This CDR3 comprises 16 residues.

The genes are TRBV11-3 and TRBJ2-1; TRBD2 is a possible D gene (5 bases). Between the trimmed V and J ends, which lost 4 bases and 7 bases, there was a span of 11 bases. CDR3 length equals 13 residues. Germline loops: CDR1 SGHNT, CDR2 YENEEA. The CDR3 here is CASSSEGQNEQFF. Written as DNA, the CDR3 is TGTGCCAGCAGCTCAGAGGGCCAAAATGAGCAGTTCTTC.

There are a few counts of this clone. CDR3 loop: CASSRDREAFF. DNA of the CDR3: TGTGCCAGCAGTCGGGACAGAGAAGCTTTCTTT. This chain uses TRBV27 with TRBJ1-1, with TRBD1 identical over 7 bases. Germline lookup yields CDR1 MNHEY and CDR2 SMNVEV (reference sequence). V lost 5 bases to trimming and J lost 8 bases; unmatched junction nucleotides: 2. The CDR3 totals 11 residues.

Notes on this clone: The same CDR3 arises from other DNA sequences in this sample as well. The chain carries TRBV5-1 and TRBJ2-7, with 7 nucleotides matching TRBD1. Germline V gives CDR1 SGHRS, CDR2 YFSETQ. The CDR3 sequence is 14 residues long. The V gene end was trimmed by 0 bases and the J gene end by 2 bases; junction bases not matched to a gene: 2. CDR3 in amino acids: CASSLGQGAYEQYF. The CDR3 DNA reads as TGCGCCAGCAGCTTGGGACAGGGAGCCTACGAGCAGTACTTC.

The chain links TRBV15 to TRBJ2-7, with TRBD2 matching over 13 bases. CDR1 and CDR2 (germline): LNHNV, YYDKDF (reference sequence). The ends lost 2 bases at V and 4 bases at J; junction bases unmatched: 5. This CDR3 comprises 16 residues. CDR3 amino acids: CATSRRTSGSAYEQYF. CDR3 sequence (DNA): TGTGCCACCAGCAGAAGGACTAGCGGGAGCGCGTACGAGCAGTACTTC.

This chain uses TRBV6-5 with TRBJ2-1; D gene uncertain. Germline V gene sequence: CDR1 MNHEY, CDR2 SVGAGI. The V and J ends lost 5 bases and 10 bases respectively, with 9 bases between them. The CDR3 spans 11 residues. In DNA, the CDR3 is TGTGCCAGCAGTACCCCTCGAGAGCAGTTCTTC. This encodes CASSTPREQFF.

The chain combines TRBV7-9 with TRBJ2-7, with D tentatively TRBD1 (5 bases). V lost 3 bases and J 2 bases, leaving 11 bases between the germline ends. CDR3 size: 14 residues. Germline CDR1 reads SEHNR; CDR2 reads FQNEAQ (reference sequence). CDR3 residues: CASSFGQGPYEQYF. The CDR3 coding sequence is TGTGCCAGCAGCTTCGGGCAGGGCCCCTACGAGCAGTACTTC.

The rearrangement links TRBV19 to TRBJ2-3, with D hard to call. Trimming pared 2 bases from V and 2 bases from J, leaving 11 bases between. CDR1 and CDR2 (germline): LNHDA, SQIVND (reference sequence). The CDR3 totals 15 residues. This CDR3 reads CASSISFRYTDTQYF. The CDR3 DNA reads as TGTGCCAGTAGTATATCATTCCGGTACACAGATACGCAGTATTTT.

The rearrangement uses TRBV6-5 and TRBJ2-2; tentative D call: TRBD1 (6 bases). Between the trimmed V and J ends, which lost 6 bases and 9 bases, there was a span of 20 bases. Germline CDR1 is MNHEY and CDR2 is SVGAGI. This CDR3 has 15 amino acids. CDR3 residues: CASSGVRGNRRELFF. CDR3 nucleotide sequence: TGTGCCAGCAGCGGCGTCAGGGGAAATCGGCGGGAGCTGTTTTTT.

The CDR3 DNA reads TGTGCCAGTAGTCCAAGACTAGCGCCGAACACCGGGGAGCTGTTTTTT. Translation gives CASSPRLAPNTGELFF. The chain carries TRBV19 and TRBJ2-2; 8 bases are shared with TRBD2. The V gene end was trimmed by 5 bases and the J gene end by 0 bases; junction bases not matched to a gene: 5. Germline CDR1 is LNHDA and CDR2 is SQIVND (reference sequence). The CDR3 totals 16 residues.